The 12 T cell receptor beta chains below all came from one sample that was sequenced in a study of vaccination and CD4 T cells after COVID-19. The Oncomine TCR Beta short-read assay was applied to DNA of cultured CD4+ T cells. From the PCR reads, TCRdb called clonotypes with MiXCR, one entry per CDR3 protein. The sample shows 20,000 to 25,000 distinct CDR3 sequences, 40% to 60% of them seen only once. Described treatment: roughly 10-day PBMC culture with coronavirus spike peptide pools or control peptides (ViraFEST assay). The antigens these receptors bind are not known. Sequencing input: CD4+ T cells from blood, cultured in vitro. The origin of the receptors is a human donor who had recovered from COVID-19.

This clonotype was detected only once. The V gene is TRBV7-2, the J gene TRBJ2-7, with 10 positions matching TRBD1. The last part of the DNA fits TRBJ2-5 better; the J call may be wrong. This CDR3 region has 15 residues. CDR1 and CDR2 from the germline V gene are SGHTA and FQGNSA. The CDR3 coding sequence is TGTGCCAGCAGCTCTGACAGGGGGCGGTTGGAGACCCAGTACTTC. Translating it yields CASSSDRGRLETQYF.

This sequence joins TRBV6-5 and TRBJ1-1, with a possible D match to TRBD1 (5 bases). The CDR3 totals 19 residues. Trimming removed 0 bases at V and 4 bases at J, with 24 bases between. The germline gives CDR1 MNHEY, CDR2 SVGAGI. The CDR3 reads CASSYSTVRRGRSGTEAFF. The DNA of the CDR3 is TGTGCCAGCAGTTACTCAACCGTGCGACGGGGCCGGTCTGGCACTGAAGCTTTCTTT.

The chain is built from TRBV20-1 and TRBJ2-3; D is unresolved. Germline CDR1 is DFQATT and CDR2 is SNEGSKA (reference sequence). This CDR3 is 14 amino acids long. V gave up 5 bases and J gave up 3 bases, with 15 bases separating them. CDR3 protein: CSAVPGQTTDTQYF. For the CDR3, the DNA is TGCAGTGCTGTCCCTGGGCAGACTACAGATACGCAGTATTTT.

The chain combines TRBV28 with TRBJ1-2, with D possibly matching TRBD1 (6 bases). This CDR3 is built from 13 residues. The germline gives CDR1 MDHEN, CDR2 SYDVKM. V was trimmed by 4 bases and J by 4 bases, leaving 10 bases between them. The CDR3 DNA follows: TGTGCCAGCAGTTCAGGGGCTCCCTATGGCTACACCTTC. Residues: CASSSGAPYGYTF.

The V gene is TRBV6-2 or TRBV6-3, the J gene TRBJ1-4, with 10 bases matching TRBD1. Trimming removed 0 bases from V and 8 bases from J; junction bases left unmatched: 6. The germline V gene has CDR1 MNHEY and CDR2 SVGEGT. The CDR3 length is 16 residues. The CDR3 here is CASSYSGQGRKEKLFF. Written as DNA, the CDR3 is TGTGCCAGCAGTTACTCGGGACAGGGGAGGAAGGAAAAACTGTTTTTT.

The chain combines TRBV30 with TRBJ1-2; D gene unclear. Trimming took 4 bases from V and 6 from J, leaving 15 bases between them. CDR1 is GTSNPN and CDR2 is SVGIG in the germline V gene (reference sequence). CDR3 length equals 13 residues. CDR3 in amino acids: CAWTREPWDGYTF. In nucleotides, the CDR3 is TGTGCCTGGACGCGTGAGCCCTGGGATGGCTACACCTTC. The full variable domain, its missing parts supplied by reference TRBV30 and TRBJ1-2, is SQTIHQWPATLVQPVGSPLSLECTVEGTSNPNLYWYRQAAGRGLQLLFYSVGIGQISSEVPQNLSASRPQDRQFILSSKKLLLSDSGFYLCAWTREPWDGYTFGSGTRLTVV.

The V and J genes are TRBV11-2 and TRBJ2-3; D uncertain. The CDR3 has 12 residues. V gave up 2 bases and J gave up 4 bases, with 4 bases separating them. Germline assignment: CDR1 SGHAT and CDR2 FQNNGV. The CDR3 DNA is TGTGCCAGCAGCTTAAGGGCAGATACGCAGTATTTT. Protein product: CASSLRADTQYF.

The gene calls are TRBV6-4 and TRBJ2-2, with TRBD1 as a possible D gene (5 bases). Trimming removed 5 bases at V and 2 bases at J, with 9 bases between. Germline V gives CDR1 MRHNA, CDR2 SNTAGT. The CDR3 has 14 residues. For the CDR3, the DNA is TGTGCCAGCAGTAAACAGGAAAACACCGGGGAGCTGTTTTTT. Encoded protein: CASSKQENTGELFF.

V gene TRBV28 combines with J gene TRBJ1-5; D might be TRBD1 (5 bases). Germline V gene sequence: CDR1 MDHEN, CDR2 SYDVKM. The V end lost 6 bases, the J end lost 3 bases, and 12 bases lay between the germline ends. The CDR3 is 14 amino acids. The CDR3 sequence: CASRSTEFNQPQHF. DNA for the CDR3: TGTGCCAGCAGATCGACAGAGTTCAATCAGCCCCAGCATTTT.

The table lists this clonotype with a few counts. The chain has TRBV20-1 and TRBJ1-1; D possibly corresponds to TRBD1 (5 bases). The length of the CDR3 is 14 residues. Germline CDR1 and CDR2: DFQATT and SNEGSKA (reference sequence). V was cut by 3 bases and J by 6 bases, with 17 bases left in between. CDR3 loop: CSARLGDGNSEAFF. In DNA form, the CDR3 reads TGCAGTGCTAGGTTGGGGGACGGAAACTCTGAAGCTTTCTTT.

CDR3 amino acids: CASRETGSTYEQYF. CDR3 in DNA: TGTGCCAGCAGGGAGACAGGGTCCACCTACGAGCAGTACTTC. The J gene is TRBJ2-7, the V gene TRBV6-1; TRBD1 aligns across 7 bases. The V gene end was trimmed by 6 bases and the J gene end by 2 bases; junction bases not matched to a gene: 7. This CDR3 contains 14 residues. Germline loops: CDR1 MNHNS, CDR2 SASEGT.

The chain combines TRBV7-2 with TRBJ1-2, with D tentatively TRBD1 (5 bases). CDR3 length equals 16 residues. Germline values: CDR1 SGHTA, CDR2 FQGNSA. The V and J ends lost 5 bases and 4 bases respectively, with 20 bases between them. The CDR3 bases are TGTGCCAGCAGCCCCGGGGGGAGGCTTTACGCCTATGGCTACACCTTC. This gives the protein CASSPGGRLYAYGYTF.